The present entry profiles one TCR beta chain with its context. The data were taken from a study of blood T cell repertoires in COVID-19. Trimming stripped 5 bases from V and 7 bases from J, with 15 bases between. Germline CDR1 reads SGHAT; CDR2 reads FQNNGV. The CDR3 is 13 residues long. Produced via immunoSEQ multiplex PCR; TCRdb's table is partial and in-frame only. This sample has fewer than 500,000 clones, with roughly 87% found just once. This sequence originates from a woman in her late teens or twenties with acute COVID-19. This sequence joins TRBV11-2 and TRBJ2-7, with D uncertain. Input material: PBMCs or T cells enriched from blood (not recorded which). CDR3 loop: CASSLGNLGEQYF. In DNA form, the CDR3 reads TGTGCCAGCAGCCTGGGCAATTTAGGAGAGCAGTACTTC.